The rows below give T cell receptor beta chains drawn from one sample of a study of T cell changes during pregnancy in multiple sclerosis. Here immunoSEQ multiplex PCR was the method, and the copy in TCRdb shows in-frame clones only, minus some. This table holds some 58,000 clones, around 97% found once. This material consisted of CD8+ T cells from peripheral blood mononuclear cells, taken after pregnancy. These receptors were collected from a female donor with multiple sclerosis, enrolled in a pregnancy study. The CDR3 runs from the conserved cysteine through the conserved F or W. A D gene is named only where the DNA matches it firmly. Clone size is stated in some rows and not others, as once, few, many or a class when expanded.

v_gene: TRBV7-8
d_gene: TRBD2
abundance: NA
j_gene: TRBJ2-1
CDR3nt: TGTGCCAGCAGCCTGGGGGGGAAGAAGTACAATGAGCAGTTCTTC
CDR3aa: CASSLGGKKYNEQFF

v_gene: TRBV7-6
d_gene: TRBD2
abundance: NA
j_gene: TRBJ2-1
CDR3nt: TGTGCCAGCACCCCTAGCGGGAGCGCCAATGAGCAGTTCTTC
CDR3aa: CASTPSGSANEQFF

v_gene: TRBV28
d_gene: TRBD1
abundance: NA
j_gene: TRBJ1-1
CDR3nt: TGTGCCAGCAGTTTTATAGCAGGGGGGATGAACACTGAAGCTTTCTTT
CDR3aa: CASSFIAGGMNTEAFF

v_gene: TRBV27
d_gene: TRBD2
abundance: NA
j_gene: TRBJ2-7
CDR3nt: TGTGCCAGCAGTTTATCGGGACTAGCGGGAGCCTACGAGCAGTACTTC
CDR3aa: CASSLSGLAGAYEQYF

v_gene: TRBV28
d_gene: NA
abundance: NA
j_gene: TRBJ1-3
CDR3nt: TGTGCCAGCAGGGAGTCGGGGACTGGAAACACCATATATTTT
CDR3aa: CASRESGTGNTIYF

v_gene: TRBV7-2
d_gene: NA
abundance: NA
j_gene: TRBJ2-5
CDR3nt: TGTGCCAGCAGCTTAGATCGTTACGGGAGAGAGACCCAGTACTTC
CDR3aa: CASSLDRYGRETQYF

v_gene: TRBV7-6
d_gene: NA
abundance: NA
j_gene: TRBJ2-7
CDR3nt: TGTGCCAGCGGACCTGGGAGTCTCTCCTACGAGCAGTACTTC
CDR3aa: CASGPGSLSYEQYF

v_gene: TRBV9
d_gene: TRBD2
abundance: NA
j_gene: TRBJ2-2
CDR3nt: TGTGCCAGCAGCGGGGGACTACCCACCGGGGAGCTGTTTTTT
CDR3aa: CASSGGLPTGELFF

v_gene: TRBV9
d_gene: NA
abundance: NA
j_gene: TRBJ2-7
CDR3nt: TGTGCCAGCAGCCCACCGGGGCGGGAACCATCCTCCTACGAGCAGTACTTC
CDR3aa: CASSPPGREPSSYEQYF

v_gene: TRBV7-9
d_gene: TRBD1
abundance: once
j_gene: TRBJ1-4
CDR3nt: TGTGCCAGCAGCTTTTCGGGGACAGGGTCGAGCCCTGCTGAAAAACTGTTTTTT
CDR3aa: CASSFSGTGSSPAEKLFF

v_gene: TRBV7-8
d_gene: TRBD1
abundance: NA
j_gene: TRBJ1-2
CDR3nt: TGTGCCAGCAGCTTATCCAGAGGACAGGGCCTTGACTATGGCTACACCTTC
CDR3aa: CASSLSRGQGLDYGYTF

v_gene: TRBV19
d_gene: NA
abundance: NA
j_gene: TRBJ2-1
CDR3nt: TGTGCCAGTACCCTAAGGGGTTACAATGAGCAGTTCTTC
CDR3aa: CASTLRGYNEQFF